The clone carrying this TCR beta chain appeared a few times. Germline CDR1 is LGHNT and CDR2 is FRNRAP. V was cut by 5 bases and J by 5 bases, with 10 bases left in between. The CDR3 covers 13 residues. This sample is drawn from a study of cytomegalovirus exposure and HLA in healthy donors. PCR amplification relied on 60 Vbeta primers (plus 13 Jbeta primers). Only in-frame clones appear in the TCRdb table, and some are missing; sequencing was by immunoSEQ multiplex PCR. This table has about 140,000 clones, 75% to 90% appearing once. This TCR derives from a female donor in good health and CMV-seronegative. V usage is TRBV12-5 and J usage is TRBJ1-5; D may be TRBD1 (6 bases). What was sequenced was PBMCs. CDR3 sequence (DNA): TGTGCTAGTGGTCGGGACAACCATCAGCCCCAGCATTTT. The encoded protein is CASGRDNHQPQHF.